This entry is about one TCR beta chain. These data originate in a study of siplizumab effects on memory and regulatory T cells. Only in-frame clones appear in the TCRdb table, and some are missing; sequencing was by immunoSEQ multiplex PCR. The table shows roughly 92,000 clones, with about 93% occurring only once. Germline V gene lookup returns CDR1 SGHAT and CDR2 FQDESV (reference sequence). This CDR3 region has 17 residues. After removal of 4 bases from V and 5 bases from J, the junction contained 13 bases not matched to a gene. This sequence joins TRBV11-1 and TRBJ2-1, with TRBD2 matching 8 bases. The source material was non-Treg CD4+ T cells sorted from blood. The source is a human donor in good health. Here the CDR3 DNA reads TGTGCCAGCAGCTCCATCAGCGGGAGCCGGGTTGACAATGAGCAGTTCTTC. It specifies CASSSISGSRVDNEQFF. The whole variable domain, filled in from reference TRBV11-1 and TRBJ2-1, reads EAEVAQSPRYKITEKSQAVAFWCDPISGHATLYWYRQILGQGPELLVQFQDESVVDDSQLPKDRFSAERLKGVDSTLKIQPAELGDSAMYLCASSSISGSRVDNEQFFGPGTRLTVL.